These 24 T cell receptor beta chains were all obtained from the same sample, sequenced in a study of regulatory T cells in long-lasting Graves disease. TCR beta libraries were built with iRepertoire HTBI primers and Arm-PCR of CDR3 regions. TCRdb itself ran the multiplex PCR reads through MiXCR, one entry per CDR3 protein. The table lists a few hundred thousand distinct CDR3 sequences, more than 15% of them singletons. Time point of the sample: newly diagnosed GD, antithyroid drugs for less than 3 months. Isolated PBMC RNA provided the starting material for the TCR library. These same data were also listed under a study on T cells in Graves' hyperthyroidism and ophthalmopathy.

The specimen was peripheral blood mononuclear cells (PBMCs), collected at new diagnosis, from a patient treated with antithyroid drugs. The receptors here all came from a woman aged 25 to 39 with Graves disease.

The table lists this clonotype with many counts. J is TRBJ2-3 and V is TRBV15; 7 bases are a match to TRBD1. Germline lookup yields CDR1 LNHNV and CDR2 YYDKDF (reference sequence). Unmatched junction bases numbered 8, after V lost 1 base and J lost 1 base. The CDR3 covers 17 residues. CDR3 sequence (DNA): TGTGCCACCAGCAGAGGGAAGGGGGCTACAGGCACAGATACGCAGTATTTT. Translated, it gives CATSRGKGATGTDTQYF.

This clonotype was seen at least ten times. The chain couples TRBV10-2 to TRBJ1-2, with D possibly TRBD1 on 6 matching bases. The CDR3 totals 13 residues. V was trimmed by 0 bases and J by 4 bases, leaving 6 bases between them. Per germline, CDR1 WSHSY and CDR2 SAAADI. In DNA form, the CDR3 reads TGCGCCAGCAGTGAGTCGGGGGCCTATGGCTACACCTTC. Residues: CASSESGAYGYTF.

As regards this clonotype: A read error may explain this, as a much larger clone is one base away. This chain connects TRBV2 to TRBJ2-5, with 13 bases fitting TRBD2. The CDR3 runs to 15 residues. Germline CDR1 is SNHLY and CDR2 is FYNNEI. The CDR3 DNA reads TGTGCCAGCAGAGGACTAGCGGGGGTCCAAGAGACCCAGTGCTTC. It specifies CASRGLAGVQETQCF.

This clonotype has a count of ten or more. The chain joins TRBV12-3 or TRBV12-4 to TRBJ2-1; D possibly corresponds to TRBD1 (5 bases). V dropped 3 bases and J dropped 0 bases, with 18 bases sitting between them. The CDR3 contains 18 residues. CDR3 region: CASSFGSPGPPSYNEQFF. The CDR3 nucleotides read TGTGCCAGCAGTTTCGGGTCTCCAGGGCCCCCCTCCTACAATGAGCAGTTCTTC.

This clonotype was recorded at least ten times. The genes are TRBV10-1 and TRBJ2-3, with D uncertain. Germline V lookup: CDR1 WNHNN, CDR2 SYGVQD (reference sequence). Trimming pared 3 bases from V and 1 base from J, leaving 14 bases between. This CDR3 comprises 16 residues. CDR3 sequence (DNA): TGCGCCAGCAGTGAAGGCCGAGGAAGCGGCACAGATACGCAGTATTTT. It is translated as CASSEGRGSGTDTQYF.

CDR3 protein: CAWSVGTAGNTIYF. CDR3 DNA: TGTGCCTGGAGTGTAGGCACAGCTGGAAACACCATATATTTT. The chain couples TRBV30 to TRBJ1-3, with D hard to call. CDR1 and CDR2 from the germline V gene are GTSNPN and SVGIG (reference sequence). Trimming cost V 0 bases and J 2 bases, with 8 bases left between them. The CDR3 consists of 14 residues.

In this sample, this clonotype turned up many times. The chain uses TRBV6-2 or TRBV6-3 and TRBJ1-2; D ambiguous. Trimming left V 0 bases short and J 8 bases short, with 13 bases between. Germline CDR1 is MNHEY and CDR2 is SVGEGT. The CDR3 contains 14 residues. CDR3 sequence reads: CASSYSPTEQGYTF. For the CDR3, the DNA is TGTGCCAGCAGTTACTCACCGACCGAACAAGGCTACACCTTC.

The table lists this clonotype with many counts. The chain recombines TRBV2 with TRBJ1-3; D gene ambiguous. Germline loops: CDR1 SNHLY, CDR2 FYNNEI. The CDR3 length is 15 residues. V lost 1 base, J lost 0 bases, and 7 bases lay in between. The DNA for the CDR3 is TGTGCCAGCAGTGAAGGGGTCCTCTCTGGAAACACCATATATTTT. Translated: CASSEGVLSGNTIYF.

This clonotype came up many times. The rearrangement links TRBV3-1 to TRBJ2-7, with a weak D call TRBD1 (5 bases). This CDR3 has 16 residues. Between the trimmed V and J ends, which lost 4 bases and 2 bases, there was a span of 18 bases. The germline V gene has CDR1 LGHDT and CDR2 YNNKEL (reference sequence). CDR3 sequence reads: CASSRGTWAVPYEQYF. The CDR3 DNA reads TGTGCCAGCAGCCGGGGCACTTGGGCGGTTCCCTACGAGCAGTACTTC.

Ten or more counts support this clonotype. The chain carries TRBV11-2 and TRBJ2-5; 10 bases are shared with TRBD1. This CDR3 region has 15 residues. CDR1 is SGHAT, CDR2 FQNNGV, per germline. V lost 5 bases to trimming and J lost 4 bases; unmatched junction nucleotides: 7. The CDR3 sequence: CASSPDRGLLETQYF. CDR3 nucleotides: TGTGCCAGCAGCCCTGACAGGGGGCTTTTAGAGACCCAGTACTTC.

V is TRBV9 and J is TRBJ2-5, with 7 bases identical to TRBD1. Looked up from germline, CDR1 is SGDLS and CDR2 is YYNGEE. Losses at the gene ends were 2 bases for V and 1 base for J; bases not matched to a gene: 8. The CDR3 is 16 amino acids. The CDR3 protein is CASSVQPGTVQETQYF. In DNA, the CDR3 is TGTGCCAGCAGCGTGCAACCAGGGACAGTCCAAGAGACCCAGTACTTC.

This clonotype was found many times. The gene calls are TRBV24-1 and TRBJ1-5; D possibly corresponds to TRBD1 (6 bases). The CDR3 totals 15 residues. Trimming shortened V by 8 bases and J by 6 bases, and 19 bases separated the two germline ends. The V gene's germline CDR1 is KGHDR and CDR2 SFDVKD. The CDR3 DNA sequence: TGTGCCACCACGAGTCAGGGGAGATCGGGTCAGCCCCAGCATTTT. Its translation is CATTSQGRSGQPQHF.

This clonotype was seen a few times. The V gene is TRBV27, the J gene TRBJ1-5, with D possibly being TRBD1 (5 bases). CDR3 length equals 12 residues. The germline V gene encodes CDR1 MNHEY and CDR2 SMNVEV (reference sequence). Trimming cost V 8 bases and J 6 bases, with 11 bases left between them. The CDR3 is CASQGIGQPQHF. The CDR3 DNA reads TGTGCCAGCCAGGGTATTGGTCAGCCCCAGCATTTT.

This clonotype was seen ten or more times. The chain is built from TRBV14 and TRBJ2-4; D uncertain. This CDR3 is 14 amino acids long. Germline V lookup: CDR1 SGHDN, CDR2 FVKESK. The V end lost 0 bases, the J end lost 0 bases, and 3 bases lay between the germline ends. CDR3 sequence reads: CASSQEAAKNIQYF. The DNA of the CDR3 is TGTGCCAGCAGCCAAGAGGCAGCCAAAAACATTCAGTACTTC. Drawing the rest from reference TRBV14 and TRBJ2-4, the complete variable domain is EAGVTQFPSHSVIEKGQTVTLRCDPISGHDNLYWYRRVMGKEIKFLLHFVKESKQDESGMPNNRFLAERTGGTYSTLKVQPAELEDSGVYFCASSQEAAKNIQYFGAGTRLSVL.

This chain links TRBV29-1 with TRBJ2-2; perhaps D is TRBD1 or TRBD2 (5 bases each). The CDR3 loop spans 12 amino acids. V lost 6 bases, J lost 5 bases, and 10 bases lay in between. Germline-derived CDR1 and CDR2 are SQVTM and ANQGSEA. As DNA, the CDR3 is TGCAGCGTGGGGACGAGAACCGGGGAGCTGTTTTTT. Translated: CSVGTRTGELFF.

Ten or more counts support this clonotype. The V gene is TRBV18, the J gene TRBJ2-7; tentative D call: TRBD1 (6 bases). The V end was cut by 0 bases, the J end by 3 bases, with 15 bases between. CDR1 and CDR2 from the germline V gene are KGHSH and LQKENI. The CDR3 consists of 16 residues. The CDR3 loop is CASSPPAAGVNYEQYF. For the CDR3, the DNA is TGTGCCAGCTCACCACCGGCCGCAGGGGTAAACTACGAGCAGTACTTC.

V usage is TRBV30 and J usage is TRBJ2-2; 8 nucleotides match TRBD2. V was clipped by 3 bases and J by 3 bases; unmatched bases: 9. The CDR3 runs to 16 residues. The germline V gene has CDR1 GTSNPN and CDR2 SVGIG (reference sequence). In nucleotides, the CDR3 is TGTGCCTGGAGAGGCGGGAGGCTATCAGACACCGGGGAGCTGTTTTTT. As protein: CAWRGGRLSDTGELFF.

This clonotype was seen more than once but under ten times. Its ends do not fully match the called genes, so a read error is possible. The chain is built from TRBV7-7 and TRBJ2-2, with D possibly called TRBD1 or TRBD2 (5 bases each). This CDR3 has 14 residues. CDR1 SSHAT and CDR2 FNYEAQ come from the germline V gene (reference sequence). For the CDR3, the DNA is TGTGCTAGCAGCGTCAGGGAGAGGGACGGGGAGCTGTTTTTT. This sequence encodes CASSVRERDGELFF.

This clonotype was seen at least ten times. The chain recombines TRBV19 with TRBJ2-5, with a weak D call TRBD1 (6 bases). Trimming stripped 8 bases from V and 5 bases from J, with 15 bases between. This CDR3 is 13 amino acids long. Per germline, CDR1 LNHDA and CDR2 SQIVND (reference sequence). The CDR3 sequence: CASGHRVRETQYF. The DNA of the CDR3 is TGTGCCAGTGGTCACAGGGTACGGGAGACCCAGTACTTC.

The rearrangement links TRBV27 to TRBJ1-6, with D possibly TRBD1 on 6 matching bases. This CDR3 has 15 residues. Germline CDR1 MNHEY, CDR2 SMNVEV (reference sequence). Trimming removed 6 bases at V and 5 bases at J, with 14 bases between. CDR3 nucleotide sequence: TGTGCCAGCAGAACCGGGACACCAAATAATTCACCCCTCCACTTT. Translation gives CASRTGTPNNSPLHF.

This clonotype turned up a few times. The CDR3 sequence is CASIPNLGTTYSGNTIYF. The CDR3 DNA reads as TGTGCCAGCATTCCGAACCTCGGGACAACCTACTCTGGAAACACCATATATTTT. V usage is TRBV6-2 or TRBV6-3 and J usage is TRBJ1-3, with TRBD1 as a possible D gene (6 bases). The germline V and J ends were trimmed by 7 bases and 0 bases, with 22 bases remaining between them. The CDR3 extends over 18 amino acids. Germline V CDR1 and CDR2: MNHEY, SVGEGT.

The sample holds many counts of this clonotype. The rearrangement links TRBV24-1 to TRBJ2-3, with a tentative D call TRBD2 (7 bases). V was clipped by 4 bases and J by 3 bases, with 16 bases between them. Per the germline V gene, CDR1 is KGHDR and CDR2 is SFDVKD. The CDR3 is 16 amino acids. The CDR3 nucleotides read TGTGCCACCAGTGACGCGGAGGGGGGGCTGACAGATACGCAGTATTTT. Encoded protein: CATSDAEGGLTDTQYF.

Ten or more counts support this clonotype. This rearrangement joins TRBV20-1 to TRBJ2-6; D unclear. Germline V gene lookup returns CDR1 DFQATT and CDR2 SNEGSKA (reference sequence). V lost 0 bases and J lost 4, with 10 bases in between. CDR3 length: 15 residues. The CDR3 region is CSARDLFRGANVLTF. The DNA of the CDR3 is TGCAGTGCTAGAGACCTCTTCAGGGGGGCCAACGTCCTGACTTTC.

This clonotype has at least ten counts. The chain recombines TRBV12-3 or TRBV12-4 with TRBJ1-3; perhaps TRBD1 as D (5 bases). There are 15 residues in the CDR3. Trimming shortened V by 5 bases and J by 4 bases, and 15 bases separated the two germline ends. The chain's CDR3 is CASSPLGGGGNTIYF. The DNA for the CDR3 is TGTGCCAGCAGTCCCCTGGGGGGGGGGGGAAACACCATATATTTT.